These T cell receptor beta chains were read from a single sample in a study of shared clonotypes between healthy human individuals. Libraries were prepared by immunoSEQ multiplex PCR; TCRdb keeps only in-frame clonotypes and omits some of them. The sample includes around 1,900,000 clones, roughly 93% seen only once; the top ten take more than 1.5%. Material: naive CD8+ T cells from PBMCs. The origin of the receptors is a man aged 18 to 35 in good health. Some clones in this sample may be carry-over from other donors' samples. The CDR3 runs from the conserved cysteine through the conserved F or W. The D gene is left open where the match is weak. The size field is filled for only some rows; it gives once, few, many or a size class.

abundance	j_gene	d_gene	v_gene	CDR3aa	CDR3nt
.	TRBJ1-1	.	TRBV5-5	CASSREANTEAFF	TGTGCCAGCAGCAGGGAAGCCAACACTGAAGCTTTCTTT
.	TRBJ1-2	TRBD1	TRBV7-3	CASSSRPGTGIELGYTF	TGTGCCAGCAGCTCCCGTCCCGGGACAGGGATTGAACTTGGCTACACCTTC
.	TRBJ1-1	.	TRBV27	CASSWILGSTEAFF	TGTGCCAGCAGTTGGATACTAGGGAGCACTGAAGCTTTCTTT
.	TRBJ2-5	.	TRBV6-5	CASRKTGVQETQYF	TGTGCCAGCAGAAAAACCGGGGTCCAAGAGACCCAGTACTTC
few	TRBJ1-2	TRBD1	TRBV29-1	CSVEDRTGTEGYTF	TGCAGCGTTGAAGATCGGACAGGGACCGAGGGCTACACCTTC
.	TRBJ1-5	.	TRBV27	CASSDMIPGDQHF	TGTGCCAGCAGTGACATGATACCGGGAGACCAGCATTTT
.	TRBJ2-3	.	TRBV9	CASSVNLALGTDTQYF	TGTGCCAGCAGCGTCAACTTGGCCTTGGGCACAGATACGCAGTATTTT
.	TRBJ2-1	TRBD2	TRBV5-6	CASSLTSGWTSLGNEQFF	TGTGCCAGCAGCTTAACCTCGGGATGGACTAGCCTAGGGAATGAGCAGTTCTTC
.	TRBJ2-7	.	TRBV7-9	CASAAVSYEQYF	TGTGCCAGCGCGGCAGTCTCCTACGAGCAGTACTTC
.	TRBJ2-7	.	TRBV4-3	CASSQDPGISYEQYF	TGCGCCAGCAGCCAAGATCCAGGGATCTCCTACGAGCAGTACTTC
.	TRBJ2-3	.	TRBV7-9	CAWTADTQYF	TGTGCCTGGACGGCAGATACGCAGTATTTT
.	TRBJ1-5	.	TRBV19	CASSIDTSNQPQHF	TGTGCCAGTAGTATCGACACTAGCAATCAGCCCCAGCATTTT
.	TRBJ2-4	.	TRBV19	CASSIPSQGWGIQYF	TGTGCCAGTAGTATACCCTCGCAGGGGTGGGGCATTCAGTACTTC
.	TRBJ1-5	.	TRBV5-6	CASSWGGNQPQHF	TGTGCCAGCAGCTGGGGGGGCAATCAGCCCCAGCATTTT
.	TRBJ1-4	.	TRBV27	CASSPRTAAGEKLFF	TGTGCCAGCAGTCCGAGGACAGCGGCGGGAGAAAAACTGTTTTTT
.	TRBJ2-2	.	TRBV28	CATYQDWELFF	TGTGCCACTTACCAAGATTGGGAGCTGTTTTTT
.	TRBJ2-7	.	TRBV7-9	CASSLKGNSYEQYF	TGTGCCAGCAGCTTAAAAGGAAATTCCTACGAGCAGTACTTC
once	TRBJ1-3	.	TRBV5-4	CASSWVRASGNTIYF	TGTGCCAGCAGCTGGGTCAGGGCCTCTGGAAACACCATATATTTT
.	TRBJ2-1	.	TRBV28	CASSLVLAVPNEQFF	TGTGCCAGCAGTTTGGTTCTAGCTGTCCCCAATGAGCAGTTCTTC
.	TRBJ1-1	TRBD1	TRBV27	CASRTGARIIGTEAFF	TGTGCCAGCCGAACAGGGGCTAGGATAATAGGCACTGAAGCTTTCTTT
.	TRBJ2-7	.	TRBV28	CASSRDRTISYEQYF	TGTGCCAGCAGCCGCGACAGGACTATCTCCTACGAGCAGTACTTC
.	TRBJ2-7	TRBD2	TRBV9	CASSVGLAPTYEQYF	TGTGCCAGCAGCGTAGGACTAGCGCCTACCTACGAGCAGTACTTC
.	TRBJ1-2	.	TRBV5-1	CASSLAGEPPTNYGYTF	TGCGCCAGCAGCTTGGCGGGGGAGCCCCCCACTAACTATGGCTACACCTTC
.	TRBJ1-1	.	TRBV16	CASSRGNTEAFF	TGTGCCAGCAGCCGGGGGAACACTGAAGCTTTCTTT
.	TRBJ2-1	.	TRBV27	CASSPIRGDEQFF	TGTGCCAGCAGTCCTATACGAGGCGATGAGCAGTTCTTC
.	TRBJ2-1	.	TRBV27	CASSYSDSSYNEQFF	TGTGCCAGCAGTTACTCGGACAGCTCCTACAATGAGCAGTTCTTC
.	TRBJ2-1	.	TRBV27	CATRSRASTREQFF	TGTGCCACCCGCTCTCGGGCGTCGACGAGAGAGCAGTTCTTC
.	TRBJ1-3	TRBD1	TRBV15	CATSGTGNVGNTIYF	TGTGCCACCAGCGGGACAGGGAATGTAGGGAACACCATATATTTT
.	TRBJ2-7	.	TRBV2	CASSEDAGSFYEQYF	TGTGCCAGCAGTGAAGACGCAGGGTCTTTTTACGAGCAGTACTTC
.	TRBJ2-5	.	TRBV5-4	CASSPTLGVRLAETQYF	TGTGCCAGCAGCCCCACCCTTGGGGTTCGATTAGCGGAGACCCAGTACTTC
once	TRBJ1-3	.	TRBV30	CAWSVDSSGNTIYF	TGTGCCTGGAGTGTGGACAGCTCTGGAAACACCATATATTTT
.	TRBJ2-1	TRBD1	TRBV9	CASSEWDRGSSYNEQFF	TGTGCCAGCAGCGAGTGGGACAGGGGAAGCTCCTACAATGAGCAGTTCTTC
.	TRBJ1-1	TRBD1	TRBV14	CASSLLSGGGQRDAEAFF	TGTGCCAGCAGCCTACTCTCCGGAGGGGGACAGCGAGACGCTGAAGCTTTCTTT
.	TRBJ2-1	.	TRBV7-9	CASSISASSYNEQFF	TGTGCCAGCAGTATTAGCGCGAGCTCCTACAATGAGCAGTTCTTC
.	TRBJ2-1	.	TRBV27	CASRATGPDNEQFF	TGTGCCAGCAGGGCGACAGGTCCAGACAATGAGCAGTTCTTC
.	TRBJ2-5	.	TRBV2	CASSTSPSMVRQETQHF	TGTGCCAGCAGTACGAGTCCCTCCATGGTTCGGCAAGAGACCCAGCACTTC
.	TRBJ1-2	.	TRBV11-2	CASSSGTYGYTF	TGTGCCAGCAGCTCCGGGACTTATGGCTACACCTTC
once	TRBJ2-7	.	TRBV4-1	CASSQGRAYEQYF	TGCGCCAGCAGCCAAGGCAGGGCCTACGAGCAGTACTTC
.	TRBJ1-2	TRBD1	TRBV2	CASSLGTGHGYTF	TGTGCCAGCAGCCTCGGGACAGGCCATGGCTACACCTTC
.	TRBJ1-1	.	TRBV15	CATSRDRVTEAFF	TGTGCCACCAGCAGAGACCGGGTCACTGAAGCTTTCTTT
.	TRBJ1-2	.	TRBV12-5	CASGRTGNYGYTF	TGTGCTAGTGGGAGAACAGGAAACTATGGCTACACCTTC
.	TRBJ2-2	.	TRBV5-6	CASSVRTGELFF	TGTGCCAGCAGCGTGAGGACCGGGGAGCTGTTTTTT
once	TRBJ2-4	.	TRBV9	CASSVGGTVAKNIQYF	TGTGCCAGCAGCGTAGGGGGAACCGTAGCCAAAAACATTCAGTACTTC
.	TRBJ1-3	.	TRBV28	CASRLTASSGNTIYF	TGTGCCAGCAGGTTAACGGCGAGCTCTGGAAACACCATATATTTT
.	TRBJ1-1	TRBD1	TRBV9	CASSARTTGTNTEAFF	TGTGCCAGCAGCGCCCGGACGACAGGGACGAACACTGAAGCTTTCTTT
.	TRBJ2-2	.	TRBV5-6	CASSSPKAAAWTGELFF	TGTGCCAGCAGCTCCCCCAAAGCGGCAGCGTGGACCGGGGAGCTGTTTTTT
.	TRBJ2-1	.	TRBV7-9	CASSPIASSSYNEQFF	TGTGCCAGCAGCCCAATAGCGTCAAGCTCCTACAATGAGCAGTTCTTC
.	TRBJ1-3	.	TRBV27	CASSPNVRVRAAPGNTIYF	TGTGCCAGCAGTCCAAACGTCAGGGTAAGGGCGGCTCCTGGAAACACCATATATTTT
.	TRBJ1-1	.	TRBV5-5	CASSLLGAVNTEAFF	TGTGCCAGCAGCTTGCTAGGGGCGGTGAACACTGAAGCTTTCTTT
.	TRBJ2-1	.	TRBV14	CASTSSVDEQFF	TGTGCCAGCACCTCAAGCGTCGATGAGCAGTTCTTC
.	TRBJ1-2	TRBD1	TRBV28	CASSFLQGGYGYTF	TGTGCCAGCAGTTTCTTACAGGGGGGATATGGCTACACCTTC
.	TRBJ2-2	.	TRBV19	CASSIDPRLEAAYNTGELFF	TGTGCCAGTAGTATAGATCCTAGGCTAGAGGCAGCTTACAACACCGGGGAGCTGTTTTTT